This is a list of T cell receptor beta chains from one sample in a study of beta chain features in type 1 diabetes. The assay was immunoSEQ multiplex PCR, and TCRdb's table has in-frame clones only and misses some. This sample has under 400,000 clones; 14% occur once, and the top ten carry about 6.7%. The sequenced material came from central memory CD4+ T cells from blood. Receptors were obtained from a man aged 25-45 years in good health. The CDR3 runs from the conserved cysteine through the conserved F or W.

>TRBJ2-2|TRBV4-1
CASSPQTGVPGELFF
>TRBJ2-1|TRBV4-1
CASSQEGHLTGTSGRTNEQFF
>TRBJ2-5|TRBV7-9
CASSSWTSGSQETQYF
>TRBJ2-1|TRBV7-9
CASSLYRNEQFF
>TRBJ2-5|TRBV5-4
CASGVGLTKETQYF
>TRBJ1-1|TRBV11-2
CASRIKATGPEAFF
>TRBJ2-6|TRBV7-9
CASRPRTGHGANVLTF
>TRBJ2-3|TRBV7-9
CASSRPTDTQYF
>TRBJ1-5|TRBV6-5
CASSPQLNQPQHF
>TRBJ2-7|TRBV18
CASSPRSGYSYEQYF
>TRBJ2-1|TRBV6-5
CASSRRGDSGQFF
>TRBJ1-1|TRBV6-1
CASSDLGDSAFF
>TRBJ2-5|TRBV6-6
CASSPRMDQTQYF
>TRBJ1-1|TRBV29-1
CSVVRDSRLNTEAFF
>TRBJ1-2|TRBV12-5
CASGLGTGTVRGYTF
>TRBJ2-5|TRBV9
CASSAGLAGETQYF
>TRBJ2-5|TRBV7-9
CASSPVVGRGGSGQYF